This T cell receptor (beta chain) derives from a study of shared clonotypes between healthy human individuals. Study-wide results and caveats: Sampling involved blood alone; tissue repertoires likely differ. Naive subsets generally had larger estimated richness than memory subsets.

On this clone: The antigen is not known.

This CDR3 contains 14 residues. From germline, CDR1 is LNHDA and CDR2 SQIVND (reference sequence). V lost 5 bases, J lost 5 bases, and 7 bases stayed unmatched. In the sorted-subset replicate PCRs, about 200 ng DNA, around 32,000 T cell genomes, was used. Only in-frame clones appear in the TCRdb table, and some are missing; sequencing was by immunoSEQ multiplex PCR. The table has more than 2 million clones, 95% seen once. V usage is TRBV19 and J usage is TRBJ2-7, with 9 bases identical to TRBD2. The receptor's source is a man between 18 and 35 years old in good health. Sample: naive CD4+ T cells sorted from blood. Subset specified: CD45RA+ positively selected. CDR3 bases: TGTGCCAGTAGTTCGCCGGGACTAGCTCACGAGCAGTACTTC. Its translation is CASSSPGLAHEQYF. Combining the CDR3 with reference TRBV19 and TRBJ2-7 gives the whole variable domain DGGITQSPKYLFRKEGQNVTLSCEQNLNHDAMYWYRQDPGQGLRLIYYSQIVNDFQKGDIAEGYSVSREKKESFPLTVTSAQKNPTAFYLCASSSPGLAHEQYFGPGTRLTVT.